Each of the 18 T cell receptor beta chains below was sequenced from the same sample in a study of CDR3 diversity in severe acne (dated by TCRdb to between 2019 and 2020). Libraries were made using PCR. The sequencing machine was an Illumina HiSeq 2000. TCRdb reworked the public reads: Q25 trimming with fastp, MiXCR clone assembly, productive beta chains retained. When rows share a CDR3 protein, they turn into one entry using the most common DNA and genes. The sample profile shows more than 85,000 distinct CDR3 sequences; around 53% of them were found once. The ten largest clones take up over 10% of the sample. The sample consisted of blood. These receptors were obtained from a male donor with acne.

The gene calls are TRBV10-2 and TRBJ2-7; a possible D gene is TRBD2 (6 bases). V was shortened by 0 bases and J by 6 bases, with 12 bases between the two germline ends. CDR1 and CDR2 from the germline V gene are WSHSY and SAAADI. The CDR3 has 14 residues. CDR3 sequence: CASSESGGGGEQYF. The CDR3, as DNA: TGCGCCAGCAGTGAGTCCGGGGGTGGTGGCGAGCAGTACTTC.

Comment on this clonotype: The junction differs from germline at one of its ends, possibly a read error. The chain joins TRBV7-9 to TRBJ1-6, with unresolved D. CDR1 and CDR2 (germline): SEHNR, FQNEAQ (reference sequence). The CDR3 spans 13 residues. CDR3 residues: CASSSGANSPLHF. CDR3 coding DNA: TGTGCTAGCAGCTCCGGCGCCAATTCACCCCTCCACTTT.

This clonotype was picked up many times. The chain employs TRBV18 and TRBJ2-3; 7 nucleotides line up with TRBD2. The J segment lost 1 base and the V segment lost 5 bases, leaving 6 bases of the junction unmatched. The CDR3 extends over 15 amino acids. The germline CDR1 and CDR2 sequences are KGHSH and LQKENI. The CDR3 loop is CASSDGTSGTDTQYF. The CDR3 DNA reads TGTGCCAGCTCAGACGGTACTAGCGGCACAGATACGCAGTATTTT.

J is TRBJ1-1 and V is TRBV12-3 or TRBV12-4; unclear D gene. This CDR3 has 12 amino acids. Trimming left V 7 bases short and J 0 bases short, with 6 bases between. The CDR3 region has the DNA TGTGCCAGCATGTGGGTGAACACTGAAGCTTTCTTT. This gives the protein CASMWVNTEAFF.

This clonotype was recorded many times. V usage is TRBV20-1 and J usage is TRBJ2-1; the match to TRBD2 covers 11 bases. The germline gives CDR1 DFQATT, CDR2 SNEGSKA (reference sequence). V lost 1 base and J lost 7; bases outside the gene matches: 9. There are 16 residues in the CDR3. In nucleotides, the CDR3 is TGCAGTGCTAGAGCGGGACTAGCGGATTCAAGGAATGAGCAGTTCTTC. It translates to CSARAGLADSRNEQFF.

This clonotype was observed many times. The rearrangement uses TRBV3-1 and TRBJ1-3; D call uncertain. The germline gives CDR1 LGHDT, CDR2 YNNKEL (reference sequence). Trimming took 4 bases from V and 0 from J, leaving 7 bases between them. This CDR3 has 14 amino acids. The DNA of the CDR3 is TGTGCCAGCAGCCCAGTAAGCTCTGGAAACACCATATATTTT. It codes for CASSPVSSGNTIYF.

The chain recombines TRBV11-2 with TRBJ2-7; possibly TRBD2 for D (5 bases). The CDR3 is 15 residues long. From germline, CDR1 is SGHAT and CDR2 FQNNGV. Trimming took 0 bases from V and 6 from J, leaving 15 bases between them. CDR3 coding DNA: TGTGCCAGCAGCTTAGATTACGAGGGAGAGGGCGAGCAGTACTTC. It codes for CASSLDYEGEGEQYF.

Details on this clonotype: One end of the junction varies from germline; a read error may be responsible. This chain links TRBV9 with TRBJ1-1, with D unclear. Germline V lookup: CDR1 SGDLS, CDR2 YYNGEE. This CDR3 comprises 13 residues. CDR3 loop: CASSVFRNSEAFF. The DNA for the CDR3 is TGTGCCAGCAGCGTGTTTCGGAACTCTGAAGCTTTCTTT. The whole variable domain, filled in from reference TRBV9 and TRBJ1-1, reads DSGVTQTPKHLITATGQRVTLRCSPRSGDLSVYWYQQSLDQGLQFLIQYYNGEERAKGNILERFSAQQFPDLHSELNLSSLELGDSALYFCASSVFRNSEAFFGQGTRLTVV.

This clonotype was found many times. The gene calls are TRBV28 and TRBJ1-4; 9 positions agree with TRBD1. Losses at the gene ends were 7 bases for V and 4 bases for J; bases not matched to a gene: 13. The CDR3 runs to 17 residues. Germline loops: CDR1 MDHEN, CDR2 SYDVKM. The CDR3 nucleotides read TGTGCCAGCACGGGGACAGGGAGCAGAGGGGTTAATGAAAAACTGTTTTTT. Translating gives CASTGTGSRGVNEKLFF.

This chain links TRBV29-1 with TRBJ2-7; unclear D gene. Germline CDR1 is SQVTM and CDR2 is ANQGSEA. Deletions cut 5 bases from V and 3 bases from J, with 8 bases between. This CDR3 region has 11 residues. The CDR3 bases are TGCAGCGTTCTTTGGGGCTACGAGCAGTACTTC. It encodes CSVLWGYEQYF.

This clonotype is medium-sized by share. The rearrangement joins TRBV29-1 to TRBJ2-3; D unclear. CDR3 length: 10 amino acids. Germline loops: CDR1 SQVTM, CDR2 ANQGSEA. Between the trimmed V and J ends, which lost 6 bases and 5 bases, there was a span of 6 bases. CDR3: CSVFLDTQYF. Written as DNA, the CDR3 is TGCAGCGTATTTCTAGATACGCAGTATTTT.

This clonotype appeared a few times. CDR3 DNA: TGTGCCAGCAGCTTAGGGTTTGGCTACGAGCAGTACTTC. Translating gives CASSLGFGYEQYF. The V and J genes are TRBV5-5 and TRBJ2-7, with D unclear. Trimming took off 2 bases at V and 3 bases at J, with 9 bases between the two ends. The V gene's germline CDR1 is SGHKS and CDR2 YYEKEE (reference sequence). The CDR3 is 13 amino acids.

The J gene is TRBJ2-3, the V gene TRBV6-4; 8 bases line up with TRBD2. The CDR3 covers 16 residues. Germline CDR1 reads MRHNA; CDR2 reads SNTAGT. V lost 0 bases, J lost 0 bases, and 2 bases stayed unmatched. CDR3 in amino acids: CASSDSSGSSTDTQYF. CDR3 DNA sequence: TGTGCCAGCAGTGACTCGAGCGGGAGCAGCACAGATACGCAGTATTTT.

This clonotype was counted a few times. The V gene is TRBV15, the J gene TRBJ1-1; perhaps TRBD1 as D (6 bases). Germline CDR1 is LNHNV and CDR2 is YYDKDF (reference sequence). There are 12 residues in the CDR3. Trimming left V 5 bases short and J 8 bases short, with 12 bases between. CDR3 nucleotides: TGTGCCACCAGCGCCCTCAGGGGAGAAGCTTTCTTT. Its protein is CATSALRGEAFF.

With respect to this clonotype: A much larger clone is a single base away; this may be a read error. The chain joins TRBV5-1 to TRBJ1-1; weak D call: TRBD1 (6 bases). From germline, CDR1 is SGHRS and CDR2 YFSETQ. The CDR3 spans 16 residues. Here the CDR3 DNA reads TGCGCCAGCGGCTTGGAGGGGGGAATGGGGTCGGGTGAAGCTTTCTTT. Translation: CASGLEGGMGSGEAFF.

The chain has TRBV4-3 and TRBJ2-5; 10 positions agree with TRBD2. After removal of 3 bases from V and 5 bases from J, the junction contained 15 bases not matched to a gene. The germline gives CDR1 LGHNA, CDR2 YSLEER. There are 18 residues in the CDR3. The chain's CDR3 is CASSHTQLAGGGQETQYF. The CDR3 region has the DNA TGCGCCAGCAGCCATACCCAGTTAGCGGGAGGCGGCCAGGAGACCCAGTACTTC.

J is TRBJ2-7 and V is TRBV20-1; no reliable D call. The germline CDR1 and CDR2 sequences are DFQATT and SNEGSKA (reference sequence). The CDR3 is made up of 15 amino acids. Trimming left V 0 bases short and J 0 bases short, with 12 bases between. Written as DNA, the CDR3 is TGCAGTGCTAGAGATCTTCCTCAGAACTCCTACGAGCAGTACTTC. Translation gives CSARDLPQNSYEQYF.

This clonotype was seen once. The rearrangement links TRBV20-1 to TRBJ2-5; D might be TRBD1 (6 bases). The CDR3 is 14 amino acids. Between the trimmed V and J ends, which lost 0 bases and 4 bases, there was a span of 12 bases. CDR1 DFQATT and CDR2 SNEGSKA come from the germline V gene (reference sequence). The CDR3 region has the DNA TGCAGTGCTAGAGATGGGGAAGGGGGAGAGACCCAGTACTTC. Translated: CSARDGEGGETQYF.